This T cell receptor beta chain was recorded in a study of early T cells in non-severe SARS-CoV-2 infection. Via MiXCR, TCRdb re-called the 5' RACE reads, giving one row per CDR3 protein. The sample holds approximately 70,000 distinct CDR3 sequences, roughly 4.8% seen once. Many counts were recorded for this clonotype. V was trimmed by 2 bases and J by 4 bases, leaving 5 bases between them. CDR3 length equals 12 residues. Germline CDR1 is MGHDK and CDR2 is SYGVNS. This specimen was whole blood, taken at baseline. The receptor comes from an adult who was a healthcare worker with PCR-confirmed SARS-CoV-2 infection or an uninfected control (not recorded which). The donor label of this sample is uncertain. The chain employs TRBV25-1 and TRBJ1-2, with no clear D. The CDR3: CASSEAPYGYTF. The CDR3 DNA reads as TGTGCCAGCAGTGAAGCCCCCTATGGCTACACCTTC.